This T cell receptor (beta chain) was sequenced during a study of vaccination and CD4 T cells after COVID-19. Study summary: After vaccination, a few convalescent patients were sampled at day 14 and at days 161 to 241. SARS-CoV-2, HCoV-NL63, HCoV-OC43 and HCoV-229E supplied the overlapping spike peptides used to stimulate cells.

This CDR3 is built from 15 residues. Germline V gene sequence: CDR1 DFQATT, CDR2 SNEGSKA (reference sequence). J lost 1 base, V lost 3 bases, and 7 bases had no gene match. The time point here: late sampling 161 to 241 days after vaccination in a few convalescent patients. Specified treatment: roughly nine-day PBMC culture with coronavirus spike peptide pools or control peptides (ViraFEST assay). In the ViraFEST assay, peptide-pool expansion preceded TCR sequencing of expanded clonotypes. By proportion, this clonotype is medium-sized. The antigen is undetermined. Sequenced with the Oncomine TCR Beta short-read assay was DNA taken from cultured CD4+ T cells. TCRdb ran MiXCR on the PCR reads and lists one entry per CDR3 protein. This repertoire shows about 22,000 distinct CDR3 sequences, 35% to 45% found once; its top ten account for 25% to 30%. Study-level findings and limits: In convalescent patients, a median around 87% of post-vaccine SARS-CoV-2-reactive clones appeared only after vaccination.

This chain joins TRBV20-1 and TRBJ2-5; 8 bases line up with TRBD2. The origin of this receptor is a human donor who had recovered from COVID-19. The sequencing here drew on CD4+ T cells from blood, cultured in vitro, taken about 7 months after SARS-CoV-2 vaccination. The CDR3, as DNA: TGCAGTGCTAGGACCCACGGGGGGGGCCAAGAGACCCAGTACTTC. Its translation: CSARTHGGGQETQYF.